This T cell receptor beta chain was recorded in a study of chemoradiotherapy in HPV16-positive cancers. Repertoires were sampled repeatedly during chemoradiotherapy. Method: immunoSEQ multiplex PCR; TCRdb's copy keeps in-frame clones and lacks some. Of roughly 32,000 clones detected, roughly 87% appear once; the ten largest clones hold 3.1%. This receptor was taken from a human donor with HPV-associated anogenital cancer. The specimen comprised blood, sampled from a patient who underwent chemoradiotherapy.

The CDR3 nucleotides are TGTGCCAGCAGCTTAACCGGGGGGACCACTGAAGCTTTCTTT. Its translation is CASSLTGGTTEAFF. V and J are TRBV7-6 and TRBJ1-1, with D possibly being TRBD1 (5 bases). V shed 2 bases and J shed 4 bases, with 11 bases lying between them. The CDR3 loop spans 14 amino acids. Germline CDR1 and CDR2: SGHVS and FNYEAQ.